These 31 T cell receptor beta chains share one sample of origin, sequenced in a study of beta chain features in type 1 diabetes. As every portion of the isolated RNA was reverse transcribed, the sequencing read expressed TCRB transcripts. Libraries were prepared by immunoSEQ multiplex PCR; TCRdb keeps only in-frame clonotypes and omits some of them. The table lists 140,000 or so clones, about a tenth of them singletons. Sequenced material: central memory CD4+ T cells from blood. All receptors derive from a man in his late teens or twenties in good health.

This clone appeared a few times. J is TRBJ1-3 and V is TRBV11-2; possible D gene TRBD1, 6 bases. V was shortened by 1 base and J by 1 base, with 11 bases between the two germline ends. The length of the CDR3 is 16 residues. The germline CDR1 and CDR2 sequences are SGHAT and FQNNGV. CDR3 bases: TGTGCCAGCAGCTTAGGTGCGGGGGCATCTGGAAACACCATATATTTT. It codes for CASSLGAGASGNTIYF.

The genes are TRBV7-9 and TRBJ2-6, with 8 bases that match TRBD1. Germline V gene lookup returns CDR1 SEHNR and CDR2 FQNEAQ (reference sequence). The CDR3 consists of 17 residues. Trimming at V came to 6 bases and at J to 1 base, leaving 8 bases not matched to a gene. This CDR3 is CASSYGTGASGANVLTF. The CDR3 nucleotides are TGTGCCAGCAGTTACGGGACAGGTGCTTCTGGGGCCAACGTCCTGACTTTC.

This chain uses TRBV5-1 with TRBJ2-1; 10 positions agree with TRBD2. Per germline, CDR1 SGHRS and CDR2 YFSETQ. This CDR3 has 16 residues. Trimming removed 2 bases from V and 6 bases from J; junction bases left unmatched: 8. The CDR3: CASSFFGLAARNEQFF. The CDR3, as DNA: TGCGCCAGCAGCTTTTTCGGACTAGCGGCACGCAATGAGCAGTTCTTC.

The CDR3 DNA is TGTGCCAGCAGTTTACCCCAAGGGGGTGGCTACACCTTC. The encoded protein is CASSLPQGGGYTF. The chain carries TRBV27 and TRBJ1-2; a weak D match, TRBD1 (6 bases). The CDR3 runs 13 residues. V was shortened by 2 bases and J by 7 bases, with 11 bases between the two germline ends. Germline V gene sequence: CDR1 MNHEY, CDR2 SMNVEV (reference sequence).

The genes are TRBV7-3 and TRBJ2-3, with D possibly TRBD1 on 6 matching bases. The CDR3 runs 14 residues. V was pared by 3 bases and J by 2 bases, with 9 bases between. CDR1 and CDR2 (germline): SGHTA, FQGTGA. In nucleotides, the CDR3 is TGTGCCAGCAGCTTGACAGGCACCACAGATACGCAGTATTTT. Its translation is CASSLTGTTDTQYF.

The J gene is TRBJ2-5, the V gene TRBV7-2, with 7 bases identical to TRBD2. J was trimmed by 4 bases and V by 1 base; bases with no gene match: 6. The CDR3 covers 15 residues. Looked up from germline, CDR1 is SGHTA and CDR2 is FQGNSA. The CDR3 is CASSLDYRGGETQYF. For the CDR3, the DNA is TGTGCCAGCAGCTTAGATTATCGCGGGGGAGAGACCCAGTACTTC.

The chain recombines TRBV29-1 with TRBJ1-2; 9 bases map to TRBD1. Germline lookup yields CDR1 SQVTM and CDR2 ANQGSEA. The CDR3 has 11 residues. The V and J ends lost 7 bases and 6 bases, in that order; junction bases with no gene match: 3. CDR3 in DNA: TGCAGCGCGAGACAGGGGGATGGCTACACCTTC. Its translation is CSARQGDGYTF. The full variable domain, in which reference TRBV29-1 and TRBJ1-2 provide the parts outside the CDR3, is SAVISQKPSRDICQRGTSLTIQCQVDSQVTMMFWYRQQPGQSLTLIATANQGSEATYESGFVIDKFPISRPNLTFSTLTVSNMSPEDSSIYLCSARQGDGYTFGSGTRLTVV.

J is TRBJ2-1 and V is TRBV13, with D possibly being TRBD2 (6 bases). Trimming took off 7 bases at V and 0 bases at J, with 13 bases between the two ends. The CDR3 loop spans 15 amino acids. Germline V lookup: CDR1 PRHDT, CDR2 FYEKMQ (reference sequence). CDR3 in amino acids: CASNLRGSSYNEQFF. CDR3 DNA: TGTGCCAGCAATCTTCGGGGGAGCTCCTACAATGAGCAGTTCTTC.

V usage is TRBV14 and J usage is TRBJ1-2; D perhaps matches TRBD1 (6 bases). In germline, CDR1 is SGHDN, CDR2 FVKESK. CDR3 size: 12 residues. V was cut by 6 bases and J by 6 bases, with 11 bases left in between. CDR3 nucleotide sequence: TGTGCCAGCAGTTACAGGGCCGATGGCTACACCTTC. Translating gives CASSYRADGYTF.

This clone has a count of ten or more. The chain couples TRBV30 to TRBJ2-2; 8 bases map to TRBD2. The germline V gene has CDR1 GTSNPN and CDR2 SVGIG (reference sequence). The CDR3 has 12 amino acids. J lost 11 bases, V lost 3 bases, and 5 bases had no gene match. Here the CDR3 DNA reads TGTGCCTGGAGCCCAGCGGGGGTTGAGCTGTTTTTT. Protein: CAWSPAGVELFF.

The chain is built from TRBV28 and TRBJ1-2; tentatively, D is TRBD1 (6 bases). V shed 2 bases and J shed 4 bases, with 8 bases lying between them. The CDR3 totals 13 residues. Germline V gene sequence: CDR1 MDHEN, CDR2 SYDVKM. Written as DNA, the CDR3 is TGTGCCAGCAGTTTAGGGGGCCTCTATGGCTACACCTTC. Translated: CASSLGGLYGYTF.

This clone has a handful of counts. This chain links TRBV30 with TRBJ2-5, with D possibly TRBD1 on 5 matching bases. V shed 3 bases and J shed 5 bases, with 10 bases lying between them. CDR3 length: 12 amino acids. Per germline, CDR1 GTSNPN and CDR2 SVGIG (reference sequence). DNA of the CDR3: TGTGCCTGGAGACAATCAGGGGAGACCCAGTACTTC. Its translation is CAWRQSGETQYF. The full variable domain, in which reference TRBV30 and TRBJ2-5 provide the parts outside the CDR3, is SQTIHQWPATLVQPVGSPLSLECTVEGTSNPNLYWYRQAAGRGLQLLFYSVGIGQISSEVPQNLSASRPQDRQFILSSKKLLLSDSGFYLCAWRQSGETQYFGPGTRLLVL.

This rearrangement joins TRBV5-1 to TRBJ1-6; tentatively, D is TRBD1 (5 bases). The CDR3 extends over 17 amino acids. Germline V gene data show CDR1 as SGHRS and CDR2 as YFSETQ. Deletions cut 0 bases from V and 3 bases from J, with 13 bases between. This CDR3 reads CASSLASGVGYNSPLHF. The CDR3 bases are TGCGCCAGCAGCTTGGCCTCGGGGGTTGGCTATAATTCACCCCTCCACTTT.

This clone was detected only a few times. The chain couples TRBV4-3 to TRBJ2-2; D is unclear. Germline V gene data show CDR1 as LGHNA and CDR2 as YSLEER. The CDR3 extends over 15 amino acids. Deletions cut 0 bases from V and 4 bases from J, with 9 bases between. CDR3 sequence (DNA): TGCGCCAGCAGCCAAGAGCTGAGAGGCACCGGGGAGCTGTTTTTT. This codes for CASSQELRGTGELFF.

The CDR3 region is CASSQASETQYF. CDR3 sequence (DNA): TGTGCCAGCAGCCAAGCGTCAGAGACCCAGTACTTC. This chain uses TRBV4-2 with TRBJ2-5, with D uncertain. Germline V gives CDR1 LGHNA, CDR2 YNFKEQ. This CDR3 has 12 residues. V was pared by 1 base and J by 4 bases, with 4 bases between.

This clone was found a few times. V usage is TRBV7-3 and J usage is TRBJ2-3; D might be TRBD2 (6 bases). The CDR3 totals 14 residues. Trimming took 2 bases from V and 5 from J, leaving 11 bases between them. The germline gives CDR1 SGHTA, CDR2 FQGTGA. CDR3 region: CASSLRPREDTQYF. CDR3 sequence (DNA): TGTGCCAGCAGCTTACGTCCGCGGGAAGATACGCAGTATTTT.

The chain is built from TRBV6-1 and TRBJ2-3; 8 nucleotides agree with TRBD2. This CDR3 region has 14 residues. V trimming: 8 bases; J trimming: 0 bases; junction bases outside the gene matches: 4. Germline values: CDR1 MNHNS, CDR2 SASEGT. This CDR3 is CASGTSGSTDTQYF. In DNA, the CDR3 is TGTGCCAGCGGCACTAGCGGCAGCACAGATACGCAGTATTTT.

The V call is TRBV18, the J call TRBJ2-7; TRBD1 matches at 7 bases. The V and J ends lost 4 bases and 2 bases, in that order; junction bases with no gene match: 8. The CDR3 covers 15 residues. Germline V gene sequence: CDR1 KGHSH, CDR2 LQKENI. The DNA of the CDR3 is TGTGCCAGCTCACGCACTGGACAGGCAACCTACGAGCAGTACTTC. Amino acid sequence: CASSRTGQATYEQYF.

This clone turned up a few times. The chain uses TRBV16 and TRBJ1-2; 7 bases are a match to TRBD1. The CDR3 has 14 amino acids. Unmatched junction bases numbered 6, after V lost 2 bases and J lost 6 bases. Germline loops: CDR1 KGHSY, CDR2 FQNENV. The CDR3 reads CASSQQGEGDGYTF. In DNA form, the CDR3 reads TGTGCCAGCAGCCAACAGGGGGAAGGGGATGGCTACACCTTC.

The CDR3 sequence is CASSPYSTGGRGNQPQHF. The CDR3 DNA reads as TGTGCCAGCAGTCCCTATTCGACAGGGGGCCGTGGGAATCAGCCCCAGCATTTT. The genes are TRBV27 and TRBJ1-5; 10 bases agree with TRBD1. The junction had 14 bases not matched to a gene; V was cut back by 5 bases and J by 4 bases. CDR1 and CDR2 (germline): MNHEY, SMNVEV (reference sequence). This CDR3 spans 18 amino acids.

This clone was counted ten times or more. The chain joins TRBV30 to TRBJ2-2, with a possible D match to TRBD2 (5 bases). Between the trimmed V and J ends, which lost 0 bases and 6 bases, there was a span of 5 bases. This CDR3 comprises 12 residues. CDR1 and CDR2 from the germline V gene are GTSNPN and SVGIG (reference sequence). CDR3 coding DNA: TGTGCCTGGAGTGTGAGGGCCGGGGAGCTGTTTTTT. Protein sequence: CAWSVRAGELFF. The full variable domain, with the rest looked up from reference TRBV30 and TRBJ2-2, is SQTIHQWPATLVQPVGSPLSLECTVEGTSNPNLYWYRQAAGRGLQLLFYSVGIGQISSEVPQNLSASRPQDRQFILSSKKLLLSDSGFYLCAWSVRAGELFFGEGSRLTVL.

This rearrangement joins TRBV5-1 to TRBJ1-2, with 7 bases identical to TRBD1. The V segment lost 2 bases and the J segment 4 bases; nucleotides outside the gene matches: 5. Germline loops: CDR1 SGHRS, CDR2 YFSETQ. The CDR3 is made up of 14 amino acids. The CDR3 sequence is CASSLGQASYGYTF. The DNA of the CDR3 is TGCGCCAGCAGCTTAGGACAGGCGTCCTATGGCTACACCTTC. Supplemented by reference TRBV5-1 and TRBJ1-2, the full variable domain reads KAGVTQTPRYLIKTRGQQVTLSCSPISGHRSVSWYQQTPGQGLQFLFEYFSETQRNKGNFPGRFSGRQFSNSRSEMNVSTLELGDSALYLCASSLGQASYGYTFGSGTRLTVV.

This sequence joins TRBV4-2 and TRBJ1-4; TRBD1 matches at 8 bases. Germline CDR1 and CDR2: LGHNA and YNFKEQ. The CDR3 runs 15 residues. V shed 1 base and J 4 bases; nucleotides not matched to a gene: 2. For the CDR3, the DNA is TGTGCCAGCAGCCAAGGGACAGGGTTTAATGAAAAACTGTTTTTT. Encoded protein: CASSQGTGFNEKLFF.

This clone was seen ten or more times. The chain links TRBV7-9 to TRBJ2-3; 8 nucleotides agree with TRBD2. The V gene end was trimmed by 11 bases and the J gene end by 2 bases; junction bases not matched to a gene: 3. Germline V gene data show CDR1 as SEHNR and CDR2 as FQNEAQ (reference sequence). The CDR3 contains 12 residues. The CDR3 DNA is TGTGCCGCCGGGGGGGACACAGATACGCAGTATTTT. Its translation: CAAGGDTDTQYF.

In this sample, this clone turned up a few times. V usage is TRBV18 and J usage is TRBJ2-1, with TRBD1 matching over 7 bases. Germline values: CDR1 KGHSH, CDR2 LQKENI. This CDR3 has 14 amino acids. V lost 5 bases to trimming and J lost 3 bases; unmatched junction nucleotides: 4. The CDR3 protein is CASSTDRVYNEQFF. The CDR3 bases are TGTGCCAGCTCAACAGACAGGGTCTACAATGAGCAGTTCTTC.

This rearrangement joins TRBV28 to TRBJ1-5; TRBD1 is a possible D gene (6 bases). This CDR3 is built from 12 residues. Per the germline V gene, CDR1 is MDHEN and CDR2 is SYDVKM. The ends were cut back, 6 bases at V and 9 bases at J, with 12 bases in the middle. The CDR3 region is CASRTGQRPQHF. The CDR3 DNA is TGTGCCAGCAGAACAGGACAGCGGCCCCAGCATTTT.

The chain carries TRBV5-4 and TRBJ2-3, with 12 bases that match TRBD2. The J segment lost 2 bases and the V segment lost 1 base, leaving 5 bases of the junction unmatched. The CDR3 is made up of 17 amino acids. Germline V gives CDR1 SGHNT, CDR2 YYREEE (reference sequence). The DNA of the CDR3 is TGTGCCAGCAGCTTGCGACTAGCGGGGGCGCTCACAGATACGCAGTATTTT. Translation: CASSLRLAGALTDTQYF. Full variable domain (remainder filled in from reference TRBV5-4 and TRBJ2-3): ETGVTQSPTHLIKTRGQQVTLRCSSQSGHNTVSWYQQALGQGPQFIFQYYREEENGRGNFPPRFSGLQFPNYSSELNVNALELDDSALYLCASSLRLAGALTDTQYFGPGTRLTVL.

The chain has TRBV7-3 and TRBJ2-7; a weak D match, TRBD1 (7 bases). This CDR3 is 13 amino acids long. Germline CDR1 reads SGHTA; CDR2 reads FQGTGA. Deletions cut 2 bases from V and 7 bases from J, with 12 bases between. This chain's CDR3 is CASSLGGTVEQYF. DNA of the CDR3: TGTGCCAGCAGCTTAGGCGGGACAGTTGAGCAGTACTTC.

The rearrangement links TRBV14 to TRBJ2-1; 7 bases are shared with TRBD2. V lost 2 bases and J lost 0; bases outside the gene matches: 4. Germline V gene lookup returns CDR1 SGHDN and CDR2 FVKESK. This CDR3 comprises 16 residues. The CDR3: CASSQIGGSSYNEQFF. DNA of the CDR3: TGTGCCAGCAGCCAAATCGGGGGGAGCTCCTACAATGAGCAGTTCTTC. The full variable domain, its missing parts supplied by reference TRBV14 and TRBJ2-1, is EAGVTQFPSHSVIEKGQTVTLRCDPISGHDNLYWYRRVMGKEIKFLLHFVKESKQDESGMPNNRFLAERTGGTYSTLKVQPAELEDSGVYFCASSQIGGSSYNEQFFGPGTRLTVL.

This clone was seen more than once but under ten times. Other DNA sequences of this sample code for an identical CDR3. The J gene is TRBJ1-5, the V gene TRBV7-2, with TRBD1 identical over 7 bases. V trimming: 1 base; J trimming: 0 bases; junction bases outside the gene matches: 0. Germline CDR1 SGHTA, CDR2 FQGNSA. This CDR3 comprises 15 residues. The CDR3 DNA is TGTGCCAGCAGCTTAGGACAGGGTAGCAATCAGCCCCAGCATTTT. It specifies CASSLGQGSNQPQHF.

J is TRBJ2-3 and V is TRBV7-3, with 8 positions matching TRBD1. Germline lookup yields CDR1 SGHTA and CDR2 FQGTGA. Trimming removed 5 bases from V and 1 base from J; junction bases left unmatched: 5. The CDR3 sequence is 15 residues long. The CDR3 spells CASSLVGQGTDTQYF. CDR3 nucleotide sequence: TGTGCCAGCAGCCTCGTGGGACAGGGCACAGATACGCAGTATTTT.